The 10 T cell receptor beta chains given below trace back to one sample, sequenced in a study of Graves' ophthalmopathy and Graves' hyperthyroidism. The TCR beta CDR3 regions underwent amplification from RNA transcripts. HTBI primers were employed in first-round RT-PCR, then a second-round multiplex PCR followed. TCRdb re-derived calls from the multiplex PCR reads in MiXCR, one entry per CDR3 protein. The data show more than 1,000,000 distinct CDR3 sequences, around a third seen once. The specimen sequenced was peripheral blood or thyroid tissue (not recorded which). All receptors derive from an adult man with Graves' hyperthyroidism.

The V gene is TRBV5-6, the J gene TRBJ2-5; D ambiguous. The CDR3 runs to 14 residues. From germline, CDR1 is SGHDT and CDR2 YYEEEE. Between the trimmed V and J ends, which lost 4 bases and 0 bases, there was a span of 10 bases. CDR3: CASSRGSHQETQYF. DNA of the CDR3: TGTGCCAGCAGCCGTGGGTCTCACCAAGAGACCCAGTACTTC.

The chain employs TRBV30 and TRBJ1-1; no definite D call. This CDR3 spans 13 amino acids. Germline V CDR1 and CDR2: GTSNPN, SVGIG (reference sequence). V lost 3 bases, J lost 1 base, and 9 bases lay in between. This CDR3 is CAWRYTENTEAFF. The CDR3 DNA reads as TGTGCCTGGAGGTACACAGAGAACACTGAAGCTTTCTTT.

J is TRBJ2-3 and V is TRBV7-6; 9 bases align to TRBD2. CDR1 and CDR2 (germline): SGHVS, FNYEAQ. The length of the CDR3 is 16 residues. The V segment lost 2 bases and the J segment 4 bases; nucleotides outside the gene matches: 7. The CDR3, as DNA: TGTGCCAGCAGCTTATGGGTCGCGGGAGGGGCAGATACGCAGTATTTT. Its translation is CASSLWVAGGADTQYF. Together with reference TRBV7-6 and TRBJ2-3, the CDR3 gives the full variable domain: GAGVSQSPRYKVTKRGQDVALRCDPISGHVSLYWYRQALGQGPEFLTYFNYEAQQDKSGLPNDRFSAERPEGSISTLTIQRTEQRDSAMYRCASSLWVAGGADTQYFGPGTRLTVL.

This clonotype was counted at least ten times. The chain combines TRBV7-7 with TRBJ2-2; D call uncertain. Germline CDR1 reads SSHAT; CDR2 reads FNYEAQ (reference sequence). The CDR3 runs to 14 residues. The V and J ends lost 5 bases and 1 base respectively, with 8 bases between them. CDR3 bases: TGTGCCAGCAGCCCCCACTTGAACACCGGGGAGCTGTTTTTT. Residues: CASSPHLNTGELFF.

There are many counts of this clonotype. The chain carries TRBV2 and TRBJ1-6; TRBD1 is a possible D gene (6 bases). Per the germline V gene, CDR1 is SNHLY and CDR2 is FYNNEI. V was pared by 6 bases and J by 5 bases, with 11 bases between. The length of the CDR3 is 14 residues. The CDR3 protein is CASRADSNNSPLHF. The DNA of the CDR3 is TGTGCCAGCAGGGCGGACAGCAATAATTCACCCCTCCACTTT.

This chain connects TRBV7-9 to TRBJ2-5, with 8 bases aligning to TRBD1. J lost 9 bases, V lost 5 bases, and 11 bases had no gene match. CDR3 length: 14 residues. CDR1 and CDR2 (germline): SEHNR, FQNEAQ (reference sequence). CDR3 DNA sequence: TGTGCCAGCAGCCCATGGGACAGGCTGCGGGCCCAGTACTTC. Protein sequence: CASSPWDRLRAQYF.

The chain carries TRBV20-1 and TRBJ2-2; 11 bases fit TRBD1. In germline, CDR1 is DFQATT, CDR2 SNEGSKA (reference sequence). V was pared by 6 bases and J by 4 bases, with 10 bases of the junction left unmatched. The CDR3 extends over 16 amino acids. DNA for the CDR3: TGCAGTGCCACTCCCGGACAGGGGGCTTTCACCGGGGAGCTGTTTTTT. Protein sequence: CSATPGQGAFTGELFF.

V and J are TRBV29-1 and TRBJ1-3; no clear D. The CDR3 runs 13 residues. Germline lookup yields CDR1 SQVTM and CDR2 ANQGSEA. V lost 7 bases and J lost 0, with 10 bases in between. The CDR3 region has the DNA TGCAGCGGAAGTGTAAGCTCTGGAAACACCATATATTTT. Amino acid sequence: CSGSVSSGNTIYF.

This clonotype was recorded a few times. The V and J genes are TRBV12-3 or TRBV12-4 and TRBJ1-2; D not resolved. V lost 3 bases and J lost 4, with 9 bases in between. CDR3 length: 13 residues. The CDR3 bases are TGTGCCAGCAGTTTGGCCCGATTCTATGGCTACACCTTC. Residues: CASSLARFYGYTF.

In this sample, this clonotype turned up many times. The chain has TRBV7-8 and TRBJ1-1; D not certain. V shed 5 bases and J shed 6 bases, with 10 bases lying between them. The CDR3 runs 12 residues. Germline CDR1 is SGHVS and CDR2 is FQNEAQ. Here the CDR3 reads CASSAGEAEAFF. The DNA for the CDR3 is TGTGCCAGCAGCGCCGGGGAGGCTGAAGCTTTCTTT.